Listed here are 2 T cell receptor beta chains from one sample, sequenced in a study of immunodeficiency. These receptors have no known antigen. Findings and limits, study-wide: CD4+ V-J pairing and productive entropy appeared similar in patients and controls.

The table came from immunoSEQ multiplex PCR; TCRdb's copy has only in-frame clones and leaves some out. The repertoire holds over 2,000 clones, with 88% as singletons. Sequencing was carried out using CD4+ T cells from blood. The receptors stem from a girl aged 5-17 years with POLD1 deficiency.

This clone occurred once. The chain combines TRBV6-1 with TRBJ2-6, with no clear D. V shed 4 bases and J shed 2 bases, with 12 bases lying between them. The germline CDR1 and CDR2 sequences are MNHNS and SASEGT. The CDR3 is 16 residues long. DNA for the CDR3: TGTGCCAGCAGTGTGAGACCTTTTGCTGGGGCCAACGTCCTGACTTTC. It is translated as CASSVRPFAGANVLTF.

CDR3 sequence: CASSEEVRGGEKLFF. The DNA for the CDR3 is TGTGCCAGCAGTGAAGAGGTCAGGGGAGGGGAAAAACTGTTTTTT. The chain links TRBV2 to TRBJ1-4; D is perhaps TRBD1 (6 bases). Germline V gene data show CDR1 as SNHLY and CDR2 as FYNNEI. Trimming left V 1 base short and J 8 bases short, with 14 bases between. This CDR3 is built from 15 residues.